One and the same sample provided the 30 T cell receptor beta chains below, sequenced in a study of cytomegalovirus exposure and HLA in healthy donors. The PCR used 60 Vbeta and 13 Jbeta primers. TCRdb keeps only in-frame clones here, not all; method: immunoSEQ multiplex PCR. The table records approximately 190,000 clones, around 83% of them present only once. Sequences were obtained from PBMCs. These receptors originate from a man aged 40-55 years in good health and CMV-seropositive.

J is TRBJ2-3 and V is TRBV29-1; D is possibly TRBD2 (5 bases). This CDR3 is built from 13 residues. Trimming cost V 6 bases and J 3 bases, with 13 bases left between them. Per the germline V gene, CDR1 is SQVTM and CDR2 is ANQGSEA. CDR3 bases: TGCAGCGTAAGGCCCGGGGTTACAGATACGCAGTATTTT. Translating it yields CSVRPGVTDTQYF.

The chain is built from TRBV5-6 and TRBJ2-3; 9 bases line up with TRBD1. Trimming took 2 bases from V and 2 from J; bases not matched to a gene: 6. The germline V gene encodes CDR1 SGHDT and CDR2 YYEEEE. This CDR3 has 16 residues. The CDR3 protein is CASSFPDRGITDTQYF. CDR3 DNA sequence: TGTGCCAGCAGCTTCCCCGACAGGGGGATCACAGATACGCAGTATTTT.

A few counts support this clone. Germline and junction disagree at one end, which may indicate a read error. This chain joins TRBV7-9 and TRBJ2-7, with 9 bases identical to TRBD1. This CDR3 is built from 15 residues. CDR1 and CDR2 from the germline V gene are SEHNR and FQNEAQ (reference sequence). CDR3 in DNA: TGTTCCAGCAGCCCCGGGGACAGGGTGACCTACGAGCAGTACTTC. Translating gives CSSSPGDRVTYEQYF.

This clone was counted a single time. The chain joins TRBV12-5 to TRBJ2-5; D not resolved. V lost 1 base and J 4 bases, leaving 13 bases between the germline ends. CDR3 length: 15 residues. Germline V gene sequence: CDR1 LGHNT, CDR2 FRNRAP. In nucleotides, the CDR3 is TGTGCTAGTGGTTTGGGTACAGCCGTGGGAGAGACCCAGTACTTC. Its protein product is CASGLGTAVGETQYF.

This chain connects TRBV4-1 to TRBJ1-1; possible D gene TRBD1, 6 bases. The V gene's germline CDR1 is MGHRA and CDR2 YSYEKL. The CDR3 is 16 amino acids. Trimming took off 1 base at V and 10 bases at J, with 22 bases between the two ends. Here the CDR3 reads CASSQVESKGGDGAFF. The CDR3 DNA reads as TGCGCCAGCAGCCAAGTTGAAAGTAAAGGGGGAGACGGAGCTTTCTTT.

The DNA for the CDR3 is TGTGCCAGCAGCGTTTCTGGCAGCTCTGGAAACACCATATATTTT. It is translated as CASSVSGSSGNTIYF. The chain links TRBV9 to TRBJ1-3, with D unresolved. The CDR3 runs 15 residues. Trimming took off 2 bases at V and 0 bases at J, with 9 bases between the two ends. CDR1 and CDR2 from the germline V gene are SGDLS and YYNGEE.

There are a few counts of this clone. This chain joins TRBV5-1 and TRBJ2-1, with 14 bases lining up with TRBD2. The germline gives CDR1 SGHRS, CDR2 YFSETQ. The CDR3 contains 17 residues. The V and J ends lost 4 bases and 3 bases, in that order; junction bases with no gene match: 6. CDR3 amino acids: CASSPGLAGGIYNEQFF. CDR3 sequence (DNA): TGCGCCAGCAGCCCTGGACTAGCGGGAGGAATCTACAATGAGCAGTTCTTC.

The chain links TRBV5-6 to TRBJ1-2, with D possibly being TRBD1 (5 bases). CDR3 length: 14 amino acids. The germline gives CDR1 SGHDT, CDR2 YYEEEE. V was shortened by 1 base and J by 8 bases, with 15 bases between the two germline ends. The CDR3 DNA follows: TGTGCCAGCAGCTTGCGACAGCCCCCCAGGGGCTACACCTTC. It yields the protein CASSLRQPPRGYTF.

This chain links TRBV4-1 with TRBJ2-7; 7 positions match TRBD1. CDR1 MGHRA and CDR2 YSYEKL come from the germline V gene. Trimming took 4 bases from V and 1 from J; bases not matched to a gene: 4. This CDR3 region has 14 residues. CDR3 nucleotides: TGCGCCAGCAGCCTAGGACAGGAATCCTACGAGCAGTACTTC. This translates into CASSLGQESYEQYF.

J is TRBJ2-7 and V is TRBV30; D is perhaps TRBD1 (6 bases). Germline values: CDR1 GTSNPN, CDR2 SVGIG (reference sequence). The CDR3 totals 13 residues. The V end was cut by 3 bases, the J end by 2 bases, with 11 bases between. The CDR3 loop reads CAWRWKGAYEQYF. Here the CDR3 DNA reads TGTGCCTGGAGGTGGAAGGGGGCCTACGAGCAGTACTTC.

The chain recombines TRBV9 with TRBJ1-2; D possibly corresponds to TRBD1 (5 bases). The CDR3 extends over 13 amino acids. Looked up from germline, CDR1 is SGDLS and CDR2 is YYNGEE. Trimming took off 3 bases at V and 6 bases at J, with 12 bases between the two ends. CDR3 DNA sequence: TGTGCCAGCAGCGGGACACGAAACGATGGCTACACCTTC. This codes for CASSGTRNDGYTF.

The chain recombines TRBV29-1 with TRBJ2-7; 9 bases are shared with TRBD1. This CDR3 has 12 residues. Germline lookup yields CDR1 SQVTM and CDR2 ANQGSEA. Germline trimming cut 4 bases from V and 3 bases from J; bases unmatched to any gene: 1. The CDR3 spells CSVGGQGYEQYF. The CDR3 DNA reads TGCAGCGTTGGGGGACAGGGCTACGAGCAGTACTTC.

This clone was seen a few times. The V call is TRBV7-8, the J call TRBJ1-5; 7 bases fit TRBD1. Trimming at V came to 4 bases and at J to 3 bases, leaving 3 bases not matched to a gene. The CDR3 loop spans 14 amino acids. Germline V lookup: CDR1 SGHVS, CDR2 FQNEAQ. CDR3 DNA sequence: TGTGCCAGCAGCTCTACAGGGGACAATCAGCCCCAGCATTTT. Its translation is CASSSTGDNQPQHF.

The chain is built from TRBV11-2 and TRBJ2-1; D is ambiguous. V lost 5 bases, J lost 4 bases, and 15 bases lay in between. The CDR3 has 15 amino acids. CDR1 and CDR2 (germline): SGHAT, FQNNGV. This CDR3 reads CASSPRRQVYNEQFF. CDR3 coding DNA: TGTGCCAGCAGCCCTCGTAGGCAGGTTTACAATGAGCAGTTCTTC. The variable domain in full, completed from reference TRBV11-2 and TRBJ2-1, reads EAGVAQSPRYKIIEKRQSVAFWCNPISGHATLYWYQQILGQGPKLLIQFQNNGVVDDSQLPKDRFSAERLKGVDSTLKIQPAKLEDSAVYLCASSPRRQVYNEQFFGPGTRLTVL.

This clone was picked up one time. The chain carries TRBV21-1 and TRBJ1-2. TRBV21-1 is described as a pseudogene. The CDR3 runs 16 residues. CDR3 protein: CASSPQDQGGSYGYTF. DNA of the CDR3: TGTGCCAGCAGCCCCCAAGACCAGGGAGGGAGCTATGGCTACACCTTC.

This chain uses TRBV5-8 with TRBJ2-7; TRBD1 matches at 8 bases. The trim removed 1 base at V and 2 bases at J, leaving 8 bases unmatched. The CDR3 length is 16 residues. Per the germline V gene, CDR1 is SGHTS and CDR2 is YDEGEE. As DNA, the CDR3 is TGTGCCAGCAGCTTGAGGCCCGGGACAGGACCCTACGAGCAGTACTTC. It codes for CASSLRPGTGPYEQYF.

This sequence joins TRBV6-1 and TRBJ1-2, with 10 nucleotides matching TRBD1. Per the germline V gene, CDR1 is MNHNS and CDR2 is SASEGT. With V trimmed by 6 bases and J by 6 bases, 10 bases remained unmatched. CDR3 length: 15 residues. CDR3: CASSRFTGTGDGYTF. The DNA for the CDR3 is TGTGCCAGCAGCCGCTTTACCGGGACAGGGGATGGCTACACCTTC.

The chain is built from TRBV7-8 and TRBJ1-1; the match to TRBD1 covers 8 bases. The CDR3 consists of 16 residues. Trimming removed 5 bases from V and 7 bases from J; junction bases left unmatched: 15. CDR1 and CDR2 from the germline V gene are SGHVS and FQNEAQ. This CDR3 is CASSLGGVTGDSEAFF. The DNA of the CDR3 is TGTGCCAGCAGCCTAGGGGGGGTGACAGGGGATAGTGAAGCTTTCTTT.

In its sample, this clone was seen once. The rearrangement uses TRBV28 and TRBJ1-2, with D perhaps matching TRBD1 (6 bases). The V end was cut by 5 bases, the J end by 3 bases, with 16 bases between. Germline V gene lookup returns CDR1 MDHEN and CDR2 SYDVKM. This CDR3 is 15 amino acids long. CDR3: CASSTIKGEYYGYTF. The CDR3 DNA reads as TGTGCCAGCAGTACTATTAAGGGGGAGTACTATGGCTACACCTTC.

This sequence joins TRBV6-6 and TRBJ2-7; 11 positions agree with TRBD2. The CDR3 spans 14 residues. CDR1 is MNHNY, CDR2 SVGAGI, per germline (reference sequence). The ends lost 6 bases at V and 7 bases at J; junction bases unmatched: 8. CDR3 region: CASRMTSGIYEQYF. The CDR3 DNA sequence: TGTGCCAGCAGGATGACTAGCGGGATTTATGAGCAGTACTTC.

With respect to this clone: Sequence at one end of the junction differs from germline and may be a read error. CDR3 bases: TGTGCCGGCAGCTTAGAAGGGATAGCGGGAGTACACGAGCAGTACTTC. Protein product: CAGSLEGIAGVHEQYF. This rearrangement joins TRBV11-2 to TRBJ2-7; 9 bases fit TRBD2. CDR1 and CDR2 (germline): SGHAT, FQNNGV. This CDR3 region has 16 residues.

The rearrangement links TRBV7-2 to TRBJ1-5; 11 bases are shared with TRBD1. V shed 5 bases, J shed 6 bases, and the junction held 9 bases outside the gene matches. Germline V gene sequence: CDR1 SGHTA, CDR2 FQGNSA. The CDR3 length is 16 residues. The CDR3 sequence is CASSPPGQGAVQPQHF. The CDR3 bases are TGTGCCAGCAGCCCGCCCGGACAGGGGGCCGTTCAGCCCCAGCATTTT.

Concerning this clone itself: Mismatch with germline at one junction end may stem from a read error. The rearrangement uses TRBV7-7 and TRBJ2-5; TRBD1 matches at 11 bases. CDR3 length: 15 residues. Germline CDR1 and CDR2: SSHAT and FNYEAQ (reference sequence). In DNA, the CDR3 is TGTGCTAGCAGCTTAGGGACAGGGGGTCGGGAGACCCAGTACTTC. Encoded protein: CASSLGTGGRETQYF.

As DNA, the CDR3 is TGTGCCAGCAGCGCCCCCGGGACAGTCTATGGCTACACCTTC. This sequence encodes CASSAPGTVYGYTF. V gene TRBV9 combines with J gene TRBJ1-2, with 7 bases fitting TRBD1. Germline-derived CDR1 and CDR2 are SGDLS and YYNGEE. The length of the CDR3 is 14 residues. V shed 3 bases, J shed 4 bases, and the junction held 6 bases outside the gene matches.

The chain has TRBV29-1 and TRBJ2-1; weak D call: TRBD2 (7 bases). Germline V gene sequence: CDR1 SQVTM, CDR2 ANQGSEA. This CDR3 region has 12 residues. Trimming shortened V by 7 bases and J by 8 bases, and 15 bases separated the two germline ends. CDR3 nucleotide sequence: TGCAGCGACTCACGGGGGGCCTATGAGCAGTTCTTC. This sequence encodes CSDSRGAYEQFF.

The CDR3 nucleotides read TGTGCCAGCAGCCAAGATCCAGCGGGAGGGCTAAGCACAGATACGCAGTATTTT. Residues: CASSQDPAGGLSTDTQYF. The chain carries TRBV4-2 and TRBJ2-3, with 10 bases fitting TRBD2. CDR1 is LGHNA and CDR2 is YNFKEQ in the germline V gene. The CDR3 extends over 18 amino acids. Trimming at V came to 0 bases and at J to 0 bases, leaving 6 bases not matched to a gene.

This chain uses TRBV4-2 with TRBJ2-3; a weak D match, TRBD1 (6 bases). The CDR3 length is 13 residues. Germline lookup yields CDR1 LGHNA and CDR2 YNFKEQ. V was pared by 4 bases and J by 6 bases, with 11 bases between. The CDR3 DNA sequence: TGTGCCAGCAGCCTGGGGACATTCGATACGCAGTATTTT. Its protein is CASSLGTFDTQYF.

The chain employs TRBV15 and TRBJ1-5; 8 nucleotides line up with TRBD1. V shed 1 base and J 0 bases; nucleotides not matched to a gene: 2. CDR3 length: 16 residues. Germline values: CDR1 LNHNV, CDR2 YYDKDF (reference sequence). The CDR3 coding sequence is TGTGCCACCAGCAGAGGGGGGACAGGTAGCAATCAGCCCCAGCATTTT. Protein sequence: CATSRGGTGSNQPQHF.

The chain employs TRBV7-6 and TRBJ2-1, with 10 bases aligning to TRBD2. Germline CDR1 is SGHVS and CDR2 is FNYEAQ. The CDR3 consists of 17 residues. Germline trimming cut 5 bases from V and 2 bases from J; bases unmatched to any gene: 9. The DNA for the CDR3 is TGTGCCAGCAGCCCGGATACTAGCGGGGCCGCCTACAATGAGCAGTTCTTC. It is translated as CASSPDTSGAAYNEQFF.

The chain is built from TRBV7-3 and TRBJ2-3, with D possibly TRBD1 on 6 matching bases. Germline assignment: CDR1 SGHTA and CDR2 FQGTGA. The CDR3 is made up of 14 amino acids. Trimming removed 5 bases at V and 6 bases at J, with 15 bases between. The CDR3 bases are TGTGCCAGCAGCCCGTCAATACAGGGTGATACGCAGTATTTT. Amino acids: CASSPSIQGDTQYF.